This T cell receptor beta chain was retrieved from a study of T cell responses to AZD1222 COVID-19 vaccine. Data came from immunoSEQ multiplex PCR; TCRdb stores just in-frame clones and leaves some out. The repertoire holds about 120,000 clones, roughly 88% seen once, with 9.4% in the top ten. This clone is labeled medium-sized. Its antigen is unidentified. General study points: Researchers report vaccine-associated CD4 TCRs spanning spike, with dominance at 160-218 and 743-854.

The CDR3 is made up of 16 amino acids. Germline CDR1 and CDR2: LNHDA and SQIVND (reference sequence). J gave up 3 bases and V 2 bases, and 6 bases lay outside the gene matches. The receptor comes from an adult in good health. The material sequenced was peripheral blood, taken on day 0 of AZD1222 vaccination. V gene TRBV19 combines with J gene TRBJ1-5; 8 bases fit TRBD1. The CDR3 region has the DNA TGTGCCAGTAGTATACTCGGACAGGGACCCAATCAGCCCCAGCATTTT. This gives the protein CASSILGQGPNQPQHF.